This is a list of T cell receptor beta chains from one sample in a study of cytomegalovirus exposure and HLA in healthy donors. Data came from immunoSEQ multiplex PCR; TCRdb stores just in-frame clones and leaves some out. The sample lists around 190,000 clones, about 78% occurring once. Sample: PBMCs. The source of these receptors is a man aged 40-49 years in good health and CMV-seronegative. CDR3s include the opening cysteine and the closing phenylalanine or tryptophan. Each record gives: J gene, V gene, clone size, D gene, CDR3 protein, CDR3 DNA. D genes are given only for firm matches. Clone size, where shown, is once, few, many, or a class for clones that have expanded.

TRBJ1-2 TRBV5-1 - TRBD1 CASSLGGTGYGYTF TGCGCCAGCAGCCTAGGGGGGACAGGCTATGGCTACACCTTC
TRBJ2-7 TRBV6-5 - - CASSRGWGSYEQYF TGTGCCAGCAGTCGGGGGTGGGGGAGCTACGAGCAGTACTTC
TRBJ1-1 TRBV13 - - CASRRGDTEAFF TGTGCCAGCAGGCGGGGGGACACTGAAGCTTTCTTT
TRBJ2-3 TRBV7-9 - TRBD2 CASSLASGSTDTQYF TGTGCCAGCAGCTTAGCTAGCGGGAGTACAGATACGCAGTATTTT
TRBJ2-3 TRBV15 - TRBD2 CATSREGAGADTQYF TGTGCCACCAGCAGAGAAGGAGCGGGGGCGGATACGCAGTATTTT
TRBJ2-7 TRBV5-6 - - CASSLALEQYF TGTGCCAGCAGCTTAGCCCTCGAGCAGTACTTC
TRBJ1-1 TRBV27 - - CASSLGGGTEAFF TGTGCCAGCAGTTTAGGGGGGGGGACTGAAGCTTTCTTT
TRBJ2-1 TRBV7-3 - TRBD2 CASSPMAGRYNEQFF TGTGCCAGCAGCCCGATGGCCGGGAGGTACAATGAGCAGTTCTTC
TRBJ2-7 TRBV9 - TRBD1 CASSVAMDRGYEQYF TGTGCCAGCAGCGTAGCAATGGACAGGGGTTACGAGCAGTACTTC
TRBJ2-7 TRBV19 - TRBD1 CASSLLWTGGGSYEQYF TGTGCCAGTAGTCTACTATGGACAGGGGGCGGATCCTACGAGCAGTACTTC
TRBJ2-5 TRBV25-1 once TRBD2 CASSELAGRETQYF TGTGCCAGCAGTGAATTAGCGGGGAGAGAGACCCAGTACTTC
TRBJ2-1 TRBV13 - TRBD2 CASSILAGPLYNEQFF TGTGCCAGCAGCATACTAGCGGGGCCCCTCTACAATGAGCAGTTCTTC
TRBJ1-6 TRBV7-2 once - CASSLGQAQNSPLHF TGTGCCAGCAGCTTAGGTCAGGCGCAGAATTCACCCCTCCACTTT
TRBJ2-1 TRBV7-3 - TRBD2 CASSLFGTSESEQFF TGTGCCAGCAGCTTATTCGGGACTAGTGAGAGTGAGCAGTTCTTC
TRBJ2-2 TRBV11-3 - TRBD1 CASSRGTVRGGELFF TGTGCCAGCAGCCGAGGGACAGTCCGTGGCGGGGAGCTGTTTTTT
TRBJ1-4 TRBV5-1 - TRBD1 CASSRLGTVNEKLFF TGCGCCAGCAGCCGGCTCGGGACAGTTAATGAAAAACTGTTTTTT
TRBJ2-7 TRBV11-2 - - CASSLETQGTEQYF TGTGCCAGCAGCTTAGAGACACAGGGCACCGAGCAGTACTTC
TRBJ1-1 TRBV6-5 - TRBD1 CASSYSETGLTEAFF TGTGCCAGCAGTTACTCGGAGACAGGGTTAACTGAAGCTTTCTTT
TRBJ2-3 TRBV7-2 - - CASSSSRRGYSSTDTQYF TGTGCCAGCAGCTCCTCCCGGCGCGGGTACTCTAGCACAGATACGCAGTATTTT
TRBJ2-1 TRBV6-5 few TRBD1 CASSYKGAWGGGQFF TGTGCCAGCAGTTACAAGGGGGCGTGGGGTGGAGGGCAGTTCTTC
TRBJ1-2 TRBV19 - - CASSETAFYGYTF TGTGCCAGTAGTGAGACAGCTTTCTATGGCTACACCTTC
TRBJ1-5 TRBV7-8 few - CASSLARNQPQHF TGTGCCAGCAGCTTAGCGCGGAATCAGCCCCAGCATTTT
TRBJ2-5 TRBV7-9 few TRBD1 CASSSARDRARETQYF TGTGCCAGCAGCTCAGCCCGGGACAGGGCCAGGGAGACCCAGTACTTC
TRBJ2-7 TRBV7-9 - - CASSLDRSAYEQYF TGTGCCAGCAGCTTAGACCGGAGCGCCTACGAGCAGTACTTC
TRBJ2-2 TRBV29-1 - - CSAGDKNTGELFF TGCAGCGCCGGGGACAAGAACACCGGGGAGCTGTTTTTT
TRBJ2-3 TRBV4-3 - TRBD2 CASSQEGAGDYADTQYF TGCGCCAGCAGCCAAGAAGGAGCGGGGGATTATGCAGATACGCAGTATTTT
TRBJ2-3 TRBV7-9 - - CASSPVTDTQYF TGTGCCAGCAGCCCCGTCACAGATACGCAGTATTTT
TRBJ1-2 TRBV28 - - CASTLIGGYGYTF TGTGCCAGCACACTCATTGGGGGGTATGGCTACACCTTC
TRBJ2-1 TRBV11-1 few TRBD1 CASSPRDRGRNEQFF TGTGCCAGCAGCCCGCGGGACAGGGGGCGCAATGAGCAGTTCTTC
TRBJ2-3 TRBV9 few TRBD2 CASSIYPEGGTDTQYF TGTGCCAGCAGCATATACCCGGAGGGAGGGACAGATACGCAGTATTTT
TRBJ2-7 TRBV19 once TRBD1 CASSDRAQSSYEQYF TGTGCCAGTAGCGACAGGGCCCAAAGCTCCTACGAGCAGTACTTC
TRBJ2-3 TRBV28 - TRBD2 CASSSPSGRDTQYF TGTGCCAGCAGTTCCCCTAGCGGGAGAGATACGCAGTATTTT
TRBJ1-6 TRBV5-6 - TRBD1 CASSSGQGSNSPLHF TGTGCCAGCAGCTCTGGACAGGGCTCTAATTCACCCCTCCACTTT
TRBJ1-2 TRBV5-1 - - CASRASGTPNYGYTF TGCGCCAGCAGGGCGAGCGGGACACCAAACTATGGCTACACCTTC
TRBJ2-3 TRBV7-6 - TRBD2 CASSLAGGTDTQYF TGTGCCAGCAGCTTAGCGGGGGGGACGGATACGCAGTATTTT
TRBJ1-1 TRBV19 - TRBD1 CASSGQGGTEAFF TGTGCCAGTAGTGGACAGGGCGGCACTGAAGCTTTCTTT